The clone carrying this T cell receptor (beta chain) was counted between two and nine times. No antigen is known for it. The V and J ends lost 7 bases and 2 bases respectively, with 14 bases between them. CDR1 is LNHDA, CDR2 SQIVND, per germline (reference sequence). The CDR3 runs to 14 residues. This sample stems from a study of metastatic and nonmetastatic thyroid tumors. Turning to the study itself: Where malignant and benign thyroid patients were concerned, repertoires were compared across blood and tumor or nodule tissue. Notes on the study in general: A significant increase in TCR beta diversity was reportedly seen in malignant thyroid tumors relative to benign nodules, in blood and tumor.

All patients were treatment-naive before thyroid surgery. As processed by the authors: The study took CDR3 differences across clinicopathological groups and made a distant-metastasis classifier for papillary thyroid cancer from them. MiXCR re-clonotyped the PCR reads for TCRdb. The V and J calls follow TCRdb's processing rather than the paper's. The sample has 15,000 to 20,000 clones, 22% seen once. The rearrangement links TRBV19 to TRBJ1-1, with D tentatively TRBD1 (5 bases). The TCR originated in a female donor with papillary thyroid cancer or a benign thyroid nodule (not recorded which). Some clones in this sample may be carry-over from other donors' samples. Sequences were obtained from adjacent normal tissue. This CDR3 reads CASMAGFGNTEAFF. In nucleotides, the CDR3 is TGTGCCAGTATGGCAGGGTTTGGCAACACTGAAGCTTTCTTT.